This T cell receptor (beta chain) was captured by sequencing in a study of cytomegalovirus exposure and HLA in healthy donors. About the study: An earlier analysis identified 117 million unique TCR beta sequences in 150 million to 200 million T cells.

The V end lost 4 bases, the J end lost 4 bases, and 9 bases lay between the germline ends. CDR1 and CDR2 from the germline V gene are GTSNPN and SVGIG (reference sequence). This CDR3 spans 12 amino acids. Primers for the PCR totalled 60 Vbeta and 13 Jbeta. Profiled with immunoSEQ multiplex PCR; TCRdb holds only in-frame clones, not every one. Here the sample spans roughly 100,000 clones, 60% to 75% being singletons. Study-wide findings and caveats: TCR beta V segments were, for the most part, productive about 87% or about 30% of the time in an earlier analysis. Generally TCR sequences proved uncommon, though certain public TCRs appeared in numerous donors. In a later analysis, V- and J-gene trimming of beta chains associated with a DCLRE1C missense variant, replicated independently.

Only one count was recorded for this clone. Its specificity is unknown. The sample taken for sequencing was PBMCs. The chain carries TRBV30 and TRBJ2-3; D not certain. The TCR was taken from a male donor in good health and CMV-seropositive. CDR3 protein: CAWTTRSDTQYF. The CDR3 DNA reads as TGTGCCTGGACTACCCGGTCAGATACGCAGTATTTT.